This T cell receptor beta chain comes out of a study of CD8 T cells in ankylosing spondylitis. General observations from the study: Some motif variants had been reported before (in reactive arthritis synovial fluid and blood). Researchers reportedly found disease-linked clones significantly enriched in matched ankylosing spondylitis synovial fluid. In ankylosing spondylitis blood, a motif of 7 to 9 highly homologous TCR beta variants appeared characteristic.

This clonotype was counted at least ten times. Its antigen is as yet unknown. The junction had 6 bases not matched to a gene; V was cut back by 0 bases and J by 10 bases. Germline loops: CDR1 SGHRS, CDR2 YFSETQ. The CDR3 has 15 residues. MiXCR, applied by TCRdb to the 5' RACE reads, yields one record per CDR3 protein. The table includes about 800,000 distinct CDR3 sequences, 12% detected once. Sequences were obtained from blood, either unsorted or a sorted T cell fraction (not recorded which). This sequence joins TRBV5-1 and TRBJ2-1; the match to TRBD2 covers 11 bases. The receptor comes from a male donor with ankylosing spondylitis. The CDR3 is CASSLGTSGLWEQFF. The DNA for the CDR3 is TGCGCCAGCAGCTTGGGGACTAGCGGGTTATGGGAGCAGTTCTTC.